These 26 T cell receptor beta chains were sequenced from one sample in a study of post-analysis software for immune sequencing data. The library was made from cDNA and included unique molecular identifiers. One entry per CDR3 protein results from TCRdb running MiXCR on the PCR reads. The table has roughly 150,000 distinct CDR3 sequences, under 40% seen once. The material sequenced was blood, taken after autologous hematopoietic stem cell transplantation. The receptors were gathered from a girl between 10 and 17 years old with multiple sclerosis.

This clonotype was recorded at least ten times. The genes are TRBV11-2 and TRBJ2-7, with 7 bases that match TRBD1. V dropped 5 bases and J dropped 2; count of bases not matched to a gene: 9. In germline, CDR1 is SGHAT, CDR2 FQNNGV. This CDR3 region has 15 residues. CDR3 bases: TGTGCCAGCAGCGTCTCCGGGACAGAGACCTACGAGCAGTACTTC. Translating gives CASSVSGTETYEQYF.

The chain has TRBV15 and TRBJ2-7, with TRBD2 matching over 13 bases. The CDR3 is 18 amino acids. V gave up 5 bases and J gave up 1 base; unmatched junction bases: 11. Germline CDR1 is LNHNV and CDR2 is YYDKDF (reference sequence). The CDR3 DNA reads TGTGCCACCAGCGCTGGGACTAGCGGGGCCCGGGGGTCCTACGAGCAGTACTTC. Translating gives CATSAGTSGARGSYEQYF.

This clonotype has more than one count but fewer than ten. The V gene is TRBV6-4, the J gene TRBJ2-1; 7 bases line up with TRBD2. After removal of 2 bases from V and 6 bases from J, the junction contained 7 bases not matched to a gene. The CDR3 runs 15 residues. From germline, CDR1 is MRHNA and CDR2 SNTAGT. DNA of the CDR3: TGTGCCAGCAGTGACGGGGCGGGAGTGCCCAATGAGCAGTTCTTC. Protein: CASSDGAGVPNEQFF.

The J gene is TRBJ2-7, the V gene TRBV7-9, with 7 bases fitting TRBD1. The CDR3 has 13 amino acids. The junction had 2 bases not matched to a gene; V was cut back by 4 bases and J by 2 bases. Germline CDR1 SEHNR, CDR2 FQNEAQ (reference sequence). The CDR3 is CASSSTGPYEQYF. For the CDR3, the DNA is TGTGCCAGCAGCTCGACAGGGCCCTACGAGCAGTACTTC.

This clonotype turned up a few times. The rearrangement uses TRBV12-3 or TRBV12-4 and TRBJ2-5, with D maybe TRBD2 (6 bases). The CDR3 consists of 15 residues. Trimming stripped 6 bases from V and 0 bases from J, with 14 bases between. The CDR3 nucleotides are TGTGCCAGCAGCAGCGCCGGGAGTAACCAAGAGACCCAGTACTTC. Translation gives CASSSAGSNQETQYF.

The chain couples TRBV14 to TRBJ1-1; D uncertain. The CDR3 contains 15 residues. V was pared by 2 bases and J by 6 bases, with 16 bases between. Germline CDR1 and CDR2: SGHDN and FVKESK. CDR3 residues: CASSQSQWDIPEAFF. In DNA, the CDR3 is TGTGCCAGCAGCCAATCCCAGTGGGATATACCTGAAGCTTTCTTT.

The chain links TRBV29-1 to TRBJ2-3; the D is unclear. Germline loops: CDR1 SQVTM, CDR2 ANQGSEA. V was cut by 3 bases and J by 2 bases, with 12 bases left in between. This CDR3 is 14 amino acids long. The CDR3 loop reads CSVDGPDNTDTQYF. For the CDR3, the DNA is TGCAGCGTTGACGGTCCAGATAACACAGATACGCAGTATTTT.

The V call is TRBV12-3 or TRBV12-4, the J call TRBJ2-4, with TRBD1 as a possible D gene (6 bases). The CDR3 totals 14 residues. V was trimmed by 1 base and J by 7 bases, leaving 11 bases between them. CDR3 in DNA: TGTGCCAGCAGTTTAGAAGGCACAGGGAACATTCAGTACTTC. It yields the protein CASSLEGTGNIQYF.

The chain is built from TRBV6-6 and TRBJ2-4; maybe TRBD1 (7 bases). The J call is doubtful: the DNA matches TRBJ2-7 better. The germline V gene has CDR1 MNHNY and CDR2 SVGAGI (reference sequence). The CDR3 has 15 residues. The CDR3 spells CASSYGGTVSYEQYF. CDR3 nucleotides: TGTGCCAGCAGTTACGGGGGGACAGTCTCCTACGAGCAGTACTTC.

The genes are TRBV2 and TRBJ2-7; D is perhaps TRBD1 or TRBD2 (5 bases each). The CDR3 spans 13 residues. Germline CDR1 SNHLY, CDR2 FYNNEI. The V gene lost 7 bases and the J gene lost 4 bases, with 14 bases spanning the gap. CDR3 residues: CASTRDLGYEQYF. The CDR3, as DNA: TGTGCCAGCACTCGGGACCTCGGGTACGAGCAGTACTTC.

This clonotype was observed a few times. The chain employs TRBV6-4 and TRBJ2-1; D uncertain. V was pared by 3 bases and J by 5 bases, with 8 bases between. The CDR3 has 13 residues. The germline V gene encodes CDR1 MRHNA and CDR2 SNTAGT. The CDR3 spells CASSEGRNNEQFF. The CDR3, as DNA: TGTGCCAGCAGTGAGGGCAGGAACAATGAGCAGTTCTTC.

V and J are TRBV7-3 and TRBJ2-5; TRBD2 is a possible D gene (6 bases). The CDR3 covers 15 residues. The germline CDR1 and CDR2 sequences are SGHTA and FQGTGA. V gave up 1 base and J gave up 1 base, with 10 bases separating them. Here the CDR3 DNA reads TGTGCCAGCAGCTTAAAGGCGGGACCCCAAGAGACCCAGTACTTC. This codes for CASSLKAGPQETQYF. Using reference TRBV7-3 and TRBJ2-5 for the parts outside the CDR3, the full variable domain is GAGVSQTPSNKVTEKGKYVELRCDPISGHTALYWYRQSLGQGPEFLIYFQGTGAADDSGLPNDRFFAVRPEGSVSTLKIQRTERGDSAVYLCASSLKAGPQETQYFGPGTRLLVL.

In DNA form, the CDR3 reads TGCGCCAGCAGCTTGGCGCCCGGACTAGTAAAGGGAAACAATGAGCAGTTCTTC. Its protein is CASSLAPGLVKGNNEQFF. J is TRBJ2-1 and V is TRBV5-1; 7 bases map to TRBD2. There are 18 residues in the CDR3. V shed 0 bases and J 5 bases; nucleotides not matched to a gene: 14. CDR1 is SGHRS and CDR2 is YFSETQ in the germline V gene.

The chain uses TRBV29-1 and TRBJ2-1; D perhaps matches TRBD1 (6 bases). Germline V gene lookup returns CDR1 SQVTM and CDR2 ANQGSEA. CDR3 size: 14 residues. Between the trimmed V and J ends, which lost 3 bases and 0 bases, there was a span of 9 bases. The CDR3 loop reads CSVDMGASYNEQFF. For the CDR3, the DNA is TGCAGCGTTGATATGGGGGCCTCCTACAATGAGCAGTTCTTC.

The genes are TRBV27 and TRBJ2-4, with D hard to call. The V end was cut by 5 bases, the J end by 0 bases, with 8 bases between. This CDR3 contains 14 residues. Looked up from germline, CDR1 is MNHEY and CDR2 is SMNVEV (reference sequence). The CDR3 DNA reads TGTGCCAGCAGTCTTGGGGTAGCCAAAAACATTCAGTACTTC. The encoded protein is CASSLGVAKNIQYF.

This chain connects TRBV14 to TRBJ2-5; D is undetermined. Germline CDR1 and CDR2: SGHDN and FVKESK. The CDR3 runs to 14 residues. V lost 5 bases, J lost 1 base, and 11 bases lay in between. The CDR3 here is CASSFGLSQETQYF. CDR3 DNA sequence: TGTGCCAGCAGCTTTGGGCTGAGCCAAGAGACCCAGTACTTC.

This clonotype was observed a handful of times. The rearrangement links TRBV14 to TRBJ2-2; 8 bases agree with TRBD2. With V trimmed by 0 bases and J by 4 bases, 10 bases remained unmatched. This CDR3 contains 18 residues. CDR1 is SGHDN, CDR2 FVKESK, per germline. The CDR3 loop reads CASSQEFGRALGTGELFF. The DNA for the CDR3 is TGTGCCAGCAGCCAAGAATTCGGGAGGGCCTTAGGCACCGGGGAGCTGTTTTTT.

CDR3 region: CASSPLLAGVPYEQYF. CDR3 nucleotides: TGTGCCAGCAGTCCCCTACTAGCGGGAGTTCCCTACGAGCAGTACTTC. V gene TRBV12-3 or TRBV12-4 combines with J gene TRBJ2-7; 11 bases fit TRBD2. The V and J ends lost 5 bases and 2 bases, in that order; junction bases with no gene match: 8. The CDR3 sequence is 16 residues long.

The chain uses TRBV4-3 and TRBJ2-1, with D possibly being TRBD1 (6 bases). The CDR3 spans 16 residues. The germline V and J ends were trimmed by 0 bases and 3 bases, with 12 bases remaining between them. CDR1 LGHNA and CDR2 YSLEER come from the germline V gene. CDR3 residues: CASSQERQGSYNEQFF. DNA of the CDR3: TGCGCCAGCAGCCAAGAGAGGCAGGGGAGCTACAATGAGCAGTTCTTC.

The chain has TRBV7-9 and TRBJ2-3; D not certain. From germline, CDR1 is SEHNR and CDR2 FQNEAQ (reference sequence). CDR3 length: 14 amino acids. V dropped 6 bases and J dropped 0 bases, with 10 bases sitting between them. This chain's CDR3 is CASRGHRSTDTQYF. CDR3 bases: TGTGCCAGCAGAGGGCACCGTAGCACAGATACGCAGTATTTT.

This clonotype turned up a few times. CDR3 coding DNA: TGCAGTGCTACCCAAGCGGTCTCGCGCGACAATGAGCAGTTCTTC. Translated, it gives CSATQAVSRDNEQFF. The chain employs TRBV20-1 and TRBJ2-1, with D perhaps TRBD2 (5 bases). The length of the CDR3 is 15 residues. The germline V gene encodes CDR1 DFQATT and CDR2 SNEGSKA (reference sequence). V dropped 4 bases and J dropped 5 bases, with 18 bases sitting between them.

This clonotype was seen repeatedly, ten times or more. The chain is built from TRBV14 and TRBJ2-3; unclear D gene. The CDR3 runs 13 residues. Between the trimmed V and J ends, which lost 0 bases and 3 bases, there was a span of 4 bases. CDR1 and CDR2 (germline): SGHDN, FVKESK. In nucleotides, the CDR3 is TGTGCCAGCAGCCAAGATCTAACAGATACGCAGTATTTT. It specifies CASSQDLTDTQYF.

The chain is built from TRBV6-2 or TRBV6-3 and TRBJ1-2; a possible D gene is TRBD1 (5 bases). This CDR3 has 13 amino acids. CDR1 and CDR2 from the germline V gene are MNHEY and SVGEGT. V gave up 7 bases and J gave up 7 bases, with 16 bases separating them. DNA for the CDR3: TGTGCCAGCACCCTGTGGGGGAACGGTGGCTACACCTTC. Translated, it gives CASTLWGNGGYTF.

The chain carries TRBV20-1 and TRBJ1-6; 9 bases fit TRBD1. Trimming at V came to 5 bases and at J to 7 bases, leaving 15 bases not matched to a gene. CDR1 and CDR2 from the germline V gene are DFQATT and SNEGSKA (reference sequence). The CDR3 has 17 amino acids. CDR3 bases: TGCAGTGCTTTGCCGGGACAGGGACTTCAGGGGAATTCACCCCTCCACTTT. It is translated as CSALPGQGLQGNSPLHF.

The genes are TRBV12-3 or TRBV12-4 and TRBJ2-7; the D gene could be TRBD1 or TRBD2 (5 bases each). V gave up 4 bases and J gave up 0 bases, with 10 bases separating them. The CDR3 extends over 14 amino acids. The CDR3 DNA is TGTGCCAGCAGTTGGGGGTCCCGCTCCTACGAGCAGTACTTC. This translates into CASSWGSRSYEQYF.

The V call is TRBV7-8, the J call TRBJ1-5; perhaps TRBD1 as D (5 bases). The CDR3 sequence is 14 residues long. The germline CDR1 and CDR2 sequences are SGHVS and FQNEAQ. Trimming took 2 bases from V and 6 from J, leaving 11 bases between them. This CDR3 reads CASSLQGEGQPQHF. For the CDR3, the DNA is TGTGCCAGCAGCTTACAGGGAGAGGGTCAGCCCCAGCATTTT.